This entry features one TCR beta chain sequence. Compared with germline, one end of the junction differs, possibly owing to a read error. These data are taken from a study of blood T cell repertoires in COVID-19. Turning to the study itself: Researchers got acute and convalescent COVID-19 samples from the United States, Italy and Spain. From T cells, B-cell-depleted T cells, or PBMCs came the material, which was cDNA or gDNA.

The CDR3 spans 14 residues. CDR1 is SQVTM and CDR2 is ANQGSEA in the germline V gene. Study processing details: Cell counts per sample came from amplifying reference gene primers. Method: immunoSEQ multiplex PCR; TCRdb's copy keeps in-frame clones and lacks some. The DNA gave D and trimming, while V, J and clone size come from that table. The table shows tens of thousands of clones, with about 88% occurring only once. The source of this sequence is a man between 65 and 80 years old in a cohort sampled during active COVID-19. The chain is built from TRBV29-1 and TRBJ2-5; D might be TRBD2 (5 bases). Material: peripheral blood. CDR3 sequence (DNA): TGCAGCGTTGAATCCGGACTCCTAAGAGAGGCCCAGTACTTC. It translates to CSVESGLLREAQYF.